This T cell receptor (beta chain) came from a study of identical twins. Regarding the study as a whole: The abundant beta clonotypes from cord blood had fewer insertions, and memory repertoires had none of this.

This clonotype appeared a few times. Its target is not known. TCRdb re-derived calls from the 5' RACE reads in MiXCR, one entry per CDR3 protein. The data show around 670,000 distinct CDR3 sequences, roughly 6% seen once. V was clipped by 2 bases and J by 7 bases; unmatched bases: 7. The CDR3 length is 15 residues. The germline CDR1 and CDR2 sequences are ENHRY and SYGVKD. The specimen sequenced was naive T cells sorted from blood. The chain uses TRBV10-3 and TRBJ2-3; 9 bases align to TRBD2. This clonotype originated in a man in his late teens or twenties in good health. The CDR3 nucleotides are TGTGCCATCAGTGAGGCGCCAGCGGGAGGAAATACGCAGTATTTT. It is translated as CAISEAPAGGNTQYF.